The entry below describes one T cell receptor (beta chain). This receptor's antigen is unknown. No base qualities exist here, and no much larger clone lies one base off it. The CDR3 runs 17 residues from the cysteine to the phenylalanine. The kept DNA is CDR3 alone, 51 bases in frame from the first base. V trim: 5 bases; J trim: 4 bases; unmatched bases: 11. As encoded in the germline V gene, CDR1 is SNHLY while CDR2 is FYNNEI. The sample is drawn from a study of cytomegalovirus exposure and HLA in healthy donors (TCRdb year 2017). With regard to the full study: An earlier analysis of approximately 640 of the donors reported 250 to 350 Gb of sequence data and roughly 100 million unique TCR beta sequences from about 180 million T cells. Approximately 300 gigabases of sequencing data and 70 million to 95 million unique TCR sequences made up an early release that covered under 750 HLA-typed donors. Among the roughly 400 genotyped donors, about 83% belonged to the genetic ancestry cluster associated with self-reported Caucasian donors. The aim of the study was to test whether cataloging public T cell receptors could identify signatures of past pathogen exposure. The study profiled the T cell repertoires of some 610 subjects by immunosequencing and related them to cytomegalovirus serostatus. In addition to the first cohort of several hundred subjects, a separate validation cohort of 100 to 150 different subjects was used. The study combined high-throughput TCR immunosequencing, statistical association of individual TCRs with disease status, and machine learning to predict cytomegalovirus infection status. In a later analysis, previously published TCR beta repertoires from 600 to 850 donors were re-analyzed and high-resolution HLA genotyping was added so that TCR occurrence patterns could be studied. In the later analysis, no new phenotypic data were used to find candidate immune exposures; instead, reliance was placed on TCR beta sequences and their occurrence across donors. In an earlier analysis of 500 to 650 of the donors, high-throughput TCR beta sequencing was used to judge whether each TCR beta V gene segment behaved as functional or pseudogenic. Donor age, sex, ethnicity and CMV serostatus were collected together with the repertoire data. A later genetic analysis used genome-wide SNP genotypes for 398 of the 666 donors, treating that subset as a discovery cohort. Every repertoire in the discovery cohort had been generated on one and the same sequencing platform. Class I and class II HLA loci were covered by the typing at four-digit resolution. The number of typed donors differed by locus: 629-630 for A, B, C, DRB1 and DQB1; some 500 for DQA1; 606 for DPA1; and 450 to 480 for DPB1. Roughly 5 DR-DQ haplotypes were treated as single units for association and clustering because of strong linkage in the cohort. On average, around 240,000 unique TCR beta nucleotide sequences were sequenced per donor among 300 to 500 genotyped donors of the cohort, with 15% to 20% of those sequences being non-productive.

Preparation of the library involved the immunoSEQ multiplex PCR assay. For the multiplex PCR, a mixture combining 60 forward primers for TCR Vbeta segments and 13 reverse primers for TCR Jbeta segments was used. A multiplex PCR assay on genomic DNA amplified the CDR3 region of rearranged TCR beta genes. Amplified TCR beta libraries were sequenced as 87-base-pair reads on the Illumina HiSeq System. The published analysis was carried out like this. A later analysis tallied 80 million to 95 million unique TCR beta chains across the 666 repertoires, and 10 million to 11 million of those chains were shared by two or more donors. Raw reads were error-corrected and collapsed into unique sequences by a nearest-neighbor algorithm in which closely related sequences were merged to remove PCR and sequencing errors. To assign V, D and J gene segments, CDR3 sequences were aligned to IMGT reference sequences. For a sequence to be retained, a match of at least six nucleotides to both a V gene segment and a J gene segment was required. A rearrangement counted as productive if the CDR3 had no stop codons and remained in frame with V and J, and every other rearrangement counted as non-productive. Following IMGT convention, CDR3 was defined as the stretch from the second conserved V-encoded cysteine up to the conserved J-encoded phenylalanine. The earlier analysis of 500 to 750 of the donors excluded any sequence lacking an unambiguous match to a single V gene segment. An earlier analysis of roughly 590 of the donors called V segments functional above 56.7% productive rearrangements and segregating when the between-donor standard deviation exceeded 5%. A statistical classification framework was built to diagnose cytomegalovirus status from the catalog of TCR beta chain sequences. In a later analysis, TCR nucleotide sequences were compared against IMGT/GENE-DB human TR gene sequences so that V and J genes could be assigned. In a later analysis, CDR3 sequences and most-parsimonious VDJ recombination scenarios were assigned using the TCRdist pipeline. A later analysis defined each TCR beta chain by its CDR3 amino acid sequence plus V-gene family, and excluded reads lacking a unique V-gene family. A later analysis removed nearly 600 highly shared, low-generation-probability nucleotide sequences to deal with suspected cross-contamination and a sequencing artifact. In a later analysis, a clonal expansion index was calculated for each public chain from normalized within-repertoire ranks of inferred template counts. Generation probabilities in a later analysis came from a VDJ recombination model fitted to out-of-frame rearrangements, and those results were checked against IGoR. Hypergeometric tests were used in a later analysis to score TCR-TCR, TCR-HLA and TCR-CMV co-occurrence, with a repertoire-size bias correction applied to the TCR pairs. To estimate false discovery rates, a later analysis permuted the HLA or CMV assignments 20 times. In a later analysis, co-occurring TCRs were grouped using DBSCAN, with TCRdist sequence similarity added in when clustering inside HLA-allele-positive subsets. For co-occurrence clustering, repertoires with fewer than 30,000 or more than 120,000 public chains were excluded, along with roughly 5 repertoires with anomalous nucleotide sharing. TCRdb retrieved this table from immuneACCESS and kept in-frame rearrangements only. Not all clones are present; in checked studies, unresolved V genes account for under half, and no reason is known for the remainder. V, J and clone size reflect that table, while D and trimming were determined from the DNA. The sample yields 100,000 to 130,000 clones; roughly four fifths were counted once. Less than 2.5% of the sample is taken by the ten largest.

The cohort consisted of 600 to 750 healthy bone marrow donors. Cohort members were all nominally healthy when sampled, although unrecorded immune exposures were likely present. The donor was CMV seronegative and belonged to the group of over 300 seronegative cohort members. Each donor provided a peripheral blood sample, and peripheral blood mononuclear cells were used for TCR beta sequencing. The Qiagen DNeasy Blood Extraction Kit was used to extract genomic DNA from the blood cell samples. General findings and caveats noted by the study authors: The sequencing pipeline was judged likely to have produced a cluster of highly shared sequence variants as a technical artifact. A total of 164 TCR beta chains were listed by the study as associated with cytomegalovirus. The earlier analysis of some 540 of the donors excluded around 17 rarely observed V segments, including chromosome 9 orphons, because counts were too low. Across donors, most TCR sequences were observed very rarely, whereas some public TCRs were present in many individuals. A later genetic analysis reported fewer N-insertions in productive TCRs among donors in an Asian-associated ancestry cluster than the roughly 700-donor mean. In an earlier analysis of some 540 of the donors, most TCR beta V segments appeared in productive rearrangements about 87% or about 30% of the time, broadly matching IMGT annotations. Sequencing depth was assumed to be roughly uniform across donors in the presence/absence analyses, though that assumption may not hold. The only immune exposure information available for the cohort was CMV serostatus. Strong co-occurrence of HLA alleles, especially DR and DQ, made assigning TCR associations to individual alleles difficult. The authors suggested that the approach could potentially be extended to other disease states and immunological phenotypes. This cohort had only TCR beta chains sequenced, and the lack of alpha or paired-chain data limited which features could be detected. A later genetic analysis associated a missense DCLRE1C variant with V-gene and J-gene trimming of TCR beta chains, and an independent cohort replicated the association. HLA typing was unavailable for some donors at each locus, so association tests used only the typed subset. Correlated functional status among segregating V segments might reflect linkage disequilibrium, but an unknown experimental factor could not be ruled out. Several of the top co-occurrence clusters appeared to be linked to parvovirus B19, influenza, CMV and Epstein-Barr virus, according to a later analysis. At a false discovery rate of 0.05, a later analysis linked approximately 18,000 TCR beta sequences to specific HLA alleles. In vitro tests confirmed that a few of the cytomegalovirus-associated TCR beta chains recognize cytomegalovirus antigens. Some IMGT-functional V segments, including TRBV6-2 and TRBV6-3, could not be told apart with the 87-base-pair reads, so those segments were excluded. A later analysis found that TCR association rates varied across HLA loci, with DRB1 alleles showing the most associated TCRs and HLA-C alleles the fewest. According to a later analysis, most CMV-associated TCR beta chains appeared to be HLA-restricted, and the HLA associations seemed to be driven largely by CMV exposure. In a later analysis, HLA-associated TCR beta chains were found to be more clonally expanded and to have lower generation probabilities than equally common non-associated chains. The classifier was reported to diagnose cytomegalovirus status with high specificity and sensitivity in both the original and validation cohorts. A further reported finding was that TCR beta sequences accurately predicted the HLA-A and HLA-B alleles for most subjects in the first cohort.

The V and J segments used are TRBV2 and TRBJ1-4; 9 central bases correspond to TRBD1. Sample: PBMCs. The source is a man aged 18 to 29 in good health and CMV-seronegative. This receptor carries the CDR3 CASSPSRDRVVNEKLFF. Read as DNA, the sequence is TGTGCCAGCAGTCCGTCCCGGGACAGGGTAGTTAATGAAAAACTGTTTTTT.